This is a list of T cell receptor beta chains from one sample in a study of blood T cell repertoires in COVID-19. Generated by immunoSEQ multiplex PCR, the TCRdb table keeps only in-frame clones and is missing some. Of about 230,000 clones listed, around 85% were seen once; the top ten hold 3.1%. Sequencing was carried out using PBMCs or T cells enriched from blood (not recorded which). All receptors derive from a woman aged 50 to 60 in a cohort exposed to, infected with or recovered from COVID-19 (not recorded which). The CDR3 runs from the conserved cysteine through the conserved F or W. The D gene is left open where the match is weak. Size is stated for part of the rows, as once, few or many counts, or as a class when the clone is expanded.

j_gene,abundance,d_gene,v_gene,CDR3nt,CDR3aa
TRBJ1-1,-,-,TRBV5-5,TGTGCCAGCAGCTTGACAGTTATGTACACTGAAGCTTTCTTT,CASSLTVMYTEAFF
TRBJ1-5,-,TRBD1,TRBV30,TGTGCCTGGAGTTACCGGGACAGGAGACCCAATCAGCCCCAGCATTTT,CAWSYRDRRPNQPQHF
TRBJ2-3,-,TRBD2,TRBV9,TGTGCCAGCAGCGTAGCTCCGACTAGCGGAAGCACAGATACGCAGTATTTT,CASSVAPTSGSTDTQYF
TRBJ1-2,-,-,TRBV20-1,TGCAGTGCTACAGGATCCTATGGCTACACCTTC,CSATGSYGYTF
TRBJ2-1,-,-,TRBV18,TGTGCCAGCTCACCCATTGGGGGGGCCCGGTTCTTC,CASSPIGGARFF
TRBJ2-5,-,-,TRBV4-2,TGTGCCAGCAGCCAATCCCGGGGGGAGACCCAGTACTTC,CASSQSRGETQYF
TRBJ1-1,-,-,TRBV10-1,TGCGCCAGCAGCCCAGCCGGCCCGGGTAGAACTGAAGCTTTCTTT,CASSPAGPGRTEAFF
TRBJ1-6,-,TRBD1,TRBV9,TGTGCCAGCAGCCCGGGACAGAATAATTCACCCCTCCACTTT,CASSPGQNNSPLHF
TRBJ2-5,once,-,TRBV27,TGTGCCAGCAGTTTGAACTACCAAGAGACCCAGTACTTC,CASSLNYQETQYF
TRBJ2-3,-,TRBD2,TRBV6-4,TGTGCCAGCAGTTCCCTGTCTATGGCGGGGGGGCCAGATACGCAGTATTTT,CASSSLSMAGGPDTQYF
TRBJ2-7,once,-,TRBV11-2,TGTGCCAGCAGCTTAGGAGTTTCCTCCTACGAGCAGTACTTC,CASSLGVSSYEQYF
TRBJ1-1,-,-,TRBV6-5,TGTGCCACCCTTATGAACACTGAAGCTTTCTTT,CATLMNTEAFF
TRBJ2-1,-,TRBD1,TRBV29-1,TGCAGCGCGACAGGGAGCTCCTACAATGAGCAGTTCTTC,CSATGSSYNEQFF
TRBJ2-5,-,TRBD2,TRBV14,TGTGCCAGCAGCCAAGCCGGAGTAGCGGGGCAAGAGACCCAGTACTTC,CASSQAGVAGQETQYF
TRBJ2-7,few,-,TRBV5-1,TGCGCCAGCAGCTTGGTACATACAGGCGAAACCTACGAGCAGTACTTC,CASSLVHTGETYEQYF
TRBJ1-1,-,TRBD1,TRBV27,TGTGCCAGCAGTCCCAGCCCGGGACAGGGGCTTCATGAAGCTTTCTTT,CASSPSPGQGLHEAFF
TRBJ1-1,-,-,TRBV7-2,TGTGCCAGCAGCTTACTCGGGGTTCCGGACACTGAAGCTTTCTTT,CASSLLGVPDTEAFF
TRBJ1-1,-,TRBD1,TRBV27,TGTGCCAGCAGTTCGGGACAGGGGGCTGGTAAAGCTTTCTTT,CASSSGQGAGKAFF
TRBJ2-2,-,-,TRBV13,TGTGCCAGCAGCTTACAACAGGGAGCCGGGGAGCTGTTTTTT,CASSLQQGAGELFF
TRBJ2-1,-,-,TRBV29-1,TGCAGCGAAACAGAGAGCTCCTACAATGAGCAGTTCTTC,CSETESSYNEQFF
TRBJ2-1,-,TRBD2,TRBV7-2,TGTGCCAGTATGTCTAGCGGGGTCTACAATGAGCAGTTCTTC,CASMSSGVYNEQFF
TRBJ1-1,-,TRBD1,TRBV28,TGTGCCAGCAGTGATATTGGGTTCGGGACAGGGGACACTGAAGCTTTCTTT,CASSDIGFGTGDTEAFF
TRBJ1-5,-,-,TRBV4-2,TGTGCCAGCAGCCCTCGGGAGGGAATCGATCAGCCCCAGCATTTT,CASSPREGIDQPQHF
TRBJ2-1,-,-,TRBV7-9,TGTGCCAGCAGCTTAGGACAGGGAGGCTCCTACAATGAGCAGTTCTTC,CASSLGQGGSYNEQFF
TRBJ2-4,-,-,TRBV3-1/TRBV3-2,TGTGCCAGCAGCCAAGCCGCTGGAGGAGTCCTAGCCAAAAACATTCAGTACTTC,CASSQAAGGVLAKNIQYF
TRBJ1-2,-,-,TRBV21-1,TGTGCCAGCAAGTGGAGGATAGCTAACTATGGCTACACCTTC,CASKWRIANYGYTF
TRBJ2-1,-,-,TRBV19,TGTGCCAGTAGTAACAGAGAGAGCTCCTACAATGAGCAGTTCTTC,CASSNRESSYNEQFF